Listed below are T cell receptor beta chains from one sample, sequenced in a study of cytomegalovirus exposure and HLA in healthy donors. TCRdb keeps only in-frame clones here, not all; method: immunoSEQ multiplex PCR. This sample yields 160,000 or so clones, of which roughly 79% are seen a single time; about 1% belongs to the top ten. The source material was PBMCs. Receptors originate from a woman aged 40 to 55 in good health and CMV-seronegative. The CDR3 runs from the conserved cysteine through the conserved F or W. The order of the fields is clone size, J gene, V gene, CDR3 length, CDR3 protein. The size field is filled for only some rows; it gives once, few, many or a size class.

>NA|TRBJ2-1|TRBV6-6|15
CASSYSLAGVNEQFF
>NA|TRBJ1-2|TRBV6-1|16
CASSVPSGQGAYGYTF
>NA|TRBJ2-2|TRBV2|16
CASSEARLASTGELFF
>NA|TRBJ2-2|TRBV4-1|15
CASSLTSGNTGELFF
>NA|TRBJ1-5|TRBV19|14
CASSMRQTYQPQHF
>NA|TRBJ2-7|TRBV19|14
CASSVDISPRAQYF
>NA|TRBJ2-3|TRBV5-5|16
CASSLVNMGITDTQYF
>NA|TRBJ1-1|TRBV29-1|12
CSAGTGNTEAFF
>NA|TRBJ2-2|TRBV27|15
CASSPLLAGTGELFF
>NA|TRBJ1-5|TRBV28|15
CASSLPKGVNQPQHF
>once|TRBJ1-5|TRBV9|15
CASSPGTDLNQPQHF
>once|TRBJ2-2|TRBV29-1|14
CSARLSGNTGELFF
>NA|TRBJ1-6|TRBV27|12
CASSFGGSPLHF
>NA|NA|TRBV5-4|14
CASSLESRSNEQYF
>NA|TRBJ1-2|TRBV28|12
CASISGNYGYTF
>NA|TRBJ1-5|TRBV7-9|17
CASSAQGQGISNQPQHF
>NA|TRBJ1-4|TRBV18|13
CASSVGANEKLFF
>NA|TRBJ2-1|TRBV5-1|19
CASSSAGLAGEKSYNEQFF
>once|TRBJ2-7|TRBV27|14
CASSLGRTPYEQYF
>NA|TRBJ1-2|TRBV5-1|14
CASSLGDRSYGYTF
>NA|TRBJ2-5|TRBV28|21
CASTLGRGWVLAPQGGETQYF
>few|TRBJ1-1|TRBV5-4|15
CASSLSQVANTEAFF
>few|TRBJ2-5|TRBV2|12
CASQTGEETQYF
>NA|TRBJ2-2|TRBV27|16
CASSLSGGIGVGELFF
>NA|TRBJ2-3|TRBV6-5|15
CATAPLAEGTDTQYF
>NA|TRBJ2-7|TRBV7-2|13
CASSLNRVYEQYF
>NA|TRBJ1-5|TRBV28|13
CASVSEPGQPQHF
>NA|TRBJ2-5|TRBV20-1|11
CSAIQLETQYF
>NA|TRBJ1-2|TRBV28|15
CASSLGGGGNYGYTF
>NA|TRBJ2-1|TRBV6-1|14
CASSMTSSDNEQFF